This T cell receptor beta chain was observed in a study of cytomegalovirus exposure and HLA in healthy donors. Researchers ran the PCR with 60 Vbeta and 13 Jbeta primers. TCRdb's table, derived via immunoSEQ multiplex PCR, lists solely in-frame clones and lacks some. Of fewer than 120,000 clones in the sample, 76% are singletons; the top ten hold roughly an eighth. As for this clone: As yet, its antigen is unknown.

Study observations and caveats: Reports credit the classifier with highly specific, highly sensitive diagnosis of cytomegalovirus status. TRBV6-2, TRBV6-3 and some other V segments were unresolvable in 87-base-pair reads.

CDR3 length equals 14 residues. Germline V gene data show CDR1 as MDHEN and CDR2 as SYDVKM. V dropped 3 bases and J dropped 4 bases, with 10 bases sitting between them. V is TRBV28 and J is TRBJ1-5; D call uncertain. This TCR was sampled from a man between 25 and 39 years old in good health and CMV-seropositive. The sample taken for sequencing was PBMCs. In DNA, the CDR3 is TGTGCCAGCAGTTTGCGAGGAGGGAATCAGCCCCAGCATTTT. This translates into CASSLRGGNQPQHF.